The 26 T cell receptor beta chains below come from one sample, sequenced in a study of blood T cells in healthy people across ages. The authors ran a second PCR of roughly 6 to 12 cycles using a sample-barcoded 5' primer and a J-beta primer mix. TCRdb itself ran the 5' RACE reads through MiXCR, one entry per CDR3 protein. Among 2 million or so distinct CDR3 sequences listed, 49% were seen once. Sequenced: blood. The receptor set was obtained from a woman between 40 and 55 years old in good health.

In DNA, the CDR3 is TGTGCCAGCAGTTACTCGAAATCCGAACTCAATGAAAAACTGTTTTTT. The encoded protein is CASSYSKSELNEKLFF. The chain combines TRBV6-6 with TRBJ1-4; D remains unclear. CDR1 is MNHNY, CDR2 SVGAGI, per germline (reference sequence). The CDR3 has 16 amino acids. V shed 0 bases and J shed 5 bases, with 13 bases lying between them.

This clonotype was observed a handful of times. V usage is TRBV20-1 and J usage is TRBJ2-1; D may be TRBD1 or TRBD2 (6 bases each). This CDR3 is built from 15 residues. The V gene's germline CDR1 is DFQATT and CDR2 SNEGSKA (reference sequence). Trimming removed 6 bases at V and 0 bases at J, with 15 bases between. CDR3 sequence reads: CSATRGASSYNEQFF. As DNA, the CDR3 is TGCAGTGCCACAAGGGGGGCTAGCTCCTACAATGAGCAGTTCTTC.

The chain couples TRBV5-1 to TRBJ1-4; D ambiguous. Trimming cost V 1 base and J 3 bases, with 7 bases left between them. The germline CDR1 and CDR2 sequences are SGHRS and YFSETQ. The CDR3 has 14 amino acids. The CDR3 DNA follows: TGCGCCAGCAGCTTGACACAACCTAATGAAAAACTGTTTTTT. As protein: CASSLTQPNEKLFF.

V is TRBV20-1 and J is TRBJ2-1, with 11 bases identical to TRBD1. CDR1 DFQATT and CDR2 SNEGSKA come from the germline V gene (reference sequence). The CDR3 is 16 residues long. Trimming at V came to 0 bases and at J to 7 bases, leaving 8 bases not matched to a gene. The CDR3 DNA reads as TGCAGTGCTAGAGAAGGTCGGGACAGGGGGACGAATGAGCAGTTCTTC. Its protein is CSAREGRDRGTNEQFF.

The V gene is TRBV24-1, the J gene TRBJ2-3; D possibly matches TRBD1 or TRBD2 (5 bases each). The germline V gene has CDR1 KGHDR and CDR2 SFDVKD. The CDR3 sequence is 22 residues long. V lost 3 bases, J lost 2 bases, and 32 bases lay in between. CDR3 amino acids: CATSDPLLGAGSLGGVTDTQYF. The CDR3 nucleotides read TGTGCCACCAGTGATCCCCTCCTAGGAGCAGGGTCCTTAGGAGGTGTCACAGATACGCAGTATTTT.

J is TRBJ2-1 and V is TRBV15; D call uncertain. The germline CDR1 and CDR2 sequences are LNHNV and YYDKDF (reference sequence). The CDR3 totals 14 residues. Trimming shortened V by 1 base and J by 4 bases, and 8 bases separated the two germline ends. The CDR3 region is CATSRGGVYNEQFF. The CDR3 coding sequence is TGTGCCACCAGCAGAGGAGGAGTTTACAATGAGCAGTTCTTC. The whole variable domain, remainder taken from reference TRBV15 and TRBJ2-1, is DAMVIQNPRYQVTQFGKPVTLSCSQTLNHNVMYWYQQKSSQAPKLLFHYYDKDFNNEADTPDNFQSRRPNTSFCFLDIRSPGLGDTAMYLCATSRGGVYNEQFFGPGTRLTVL.

This clonotype was picked up a small number of times. V usage is TRBV20-1 and J usage is TRBJ1-1; D is possibly TRBD1 (5 bases). This CDR3 spans 13 amino acids. Looked up from germline, CDR1 is DFQATT and CDR2 is SNEGSKA (reference sequence). V was clipped by 3 bases and J by 3 bases, with 11 bases between them. CDR3 coding DNA: TGCAGTGCTAGGGACGACAGCCACACTGAAGCTTTCTTT. Its protein product is CSARDDSHTEAFF.

As to this clonotype: The junction does not match germline at one end; this may be a read error. The chain uses TRBV27 and TRBJ2-3, with D maybe TRBD1 (6 bases). The CDR3 loop spans 15 amino acids. Germline values: CDR1 MNHEY, CDR2 SMNVEV (reference sequence). The CDR3 DNA reads TGTGCCAGCAGTTTCCAGGGGTTGGGCACAGGTACGCAGTATTTT. Its translation: CASSFQGLGTGTQYF.

V usage is TRBV20-1 and J usage is TRBJ1-6; D not resolved. In germline, CDR1 is DFQATT, CDR2 SNEGSKA (reference sequence). V was pared by 2 bases and J by 9 bases, with 11 bases between. This CDR3 contains 13 residues. The CDR3 reads CSARPTAGSPLHF. The DNA of the CDR3 is TGCAGTGCTAGACCCACGGCCGGTTCACCCCTCCACTTT.

The genes are TRBV2 and TRBJ2-5; D gene uncertain. V lost 3 bases and J lost 11, with 13 bases in between. The CDR3 spans 12 residues. Germline V CDR1 and CDR2: SNHLY, FYNNEI. CDR3 region: CASSDKRNEQYF. As DNA, the CDR3 is TGTGCCAGCAGTGATAAGCGTAATGAGCAGTACTTC.

The CDR3 region has the DNA TGCAGTGCTAGAACAAACAGGGGGTCCTACGAGCAGTACTTC. Its protein is CSARTNRGSYEQYF. The chain carries TRBV20-1 and TRBJ2-7; 8 bases line up with TRBD1. Losses at the gene ends were 2 bases for V and 1 base for J; bases not matched to a gene: 4. The germline V gene encodes CDR1 DFQATT and CDR2 SNEGSKA (reference sequence). The CDR3 is 14 amino acids.

This clonotype has only a few counts. The chain recombines TRBV7-6 with TRBJ2-5; 11 nucleotides align to TRBD2. Germline CDR1 reads SGHVS; CDR2 reads FNYEAQ. Trimming cost V 0 bases and J 4 bases; bases outside gene matches: 4. The length of the CDR3 is 16 residues. Here the CDR3 DNA reads TGTGCCAGCAGCTTAGCTAGCGGGGGGGCCGCAGAGACCCAGTACTTC. Its translation is CASSLASGGAAETQYF.

This clonotype occurred a few times. V is TRBV7-9 and J is TRBJ2-4, with unresolved D. V was shortened by 6 bases and J by 6 bases, with 12 bases between the two germline ends. This CDR3 comprises 13 residues. Germline V gene sequence: CDR1 SEHNR, CDR2 FQNEAQ (reference sequence). The CDR3 DNA reads TGTGCCAGCAGTCCCGGGTCCTCAAACATTCAGTACTTC. It encodes CASSPGSSNIQYF. The whole variable domain, remainder taken from reference TRBV7-9 and TRBJ2-4, is DTGVSQNPRHKITKRGQNVTFRCDPISEHNRLYWYRQTLGQGPEFLTYFQNEAQLEKSRLLSDRFSAERPKGSFSTLEIQRTEQGDSAMYLCASSPGSSNIQYFGAGTRLSVL.

The rearrangement joins TRBV7-9 to TRBJ2-1, with D perhaps being TRBD1 or TRBD2 (5 bases each). Per germline, CDR1 SEHNR and CDR2 FQNEAQ (reference sequence). This CDR3 has 15 residues. V lost 5 bases and J 5 bases, leaving 16 bases between the germline ends. The DNA of the CDR3 is TGTGCCAGCAGCGCCCCCGGGACCAGGAACAATGAGCAGTTCTTC. This gives the protein CASSAPGTRNNEQFF.

The chain recombines TRBV9 with TRBJ2-1; 9 bases line up with TRBD1. CDR3 size: 14 residues. Losses at the gene ends were 2 bases for V and 9 bases for J; bases not matched to a gene: 6. Per the germline V gene, CDR1 is SGDLS and CDR2 is YYNGEE. CDR3 region: CASSVWTGEGEQFF. CDR3 nucleotides: TGTGCCAGCAGCGTTTGGACAGGGGAAGGTGAGCAGTTCTTC. The full variable domain, in which reference TRBV9 and TRBJ2-1 provide the parts outside the CDR3, is DSGVTQTPKHLITATGQRVTLRCSPRSGDLSVYWYQQSLDQGLQFLIQYYNGEERAKGNILERFSAQQFPDLHSELNLSSLELGDSALYFCASSVWTGEGEQFFGPGTRLTVL.

The chain employs TRBV9 and TRBJ2-1, with 16 bases matching TRBD2. V was pared by 0 bases and J by 0 bases, with 6 bases of the junction left unmatched. Per the germline V gene, CDR1 is SGDLS and CDR2 is YYNGEE. The CDR3 contains 20 residues. The CDR3 nucleotides read TGTGCCAGCAGCGTAGCTGAGGGACTAGCGGGGGGGCCCTCCTACAATGAGCAGTTCTTC. Encoded protein: CASSVAEGLAGGPSYNEQFF.

The chain recombines TRBV9 with TRBJ2-1; 11 bases align to TRBD2. The germline gives CDR1 SGDLS, CDR2 YYNGEE. The CDR3 is 16 residues long. Trimming removed 0 bases from V and 3 bases from J; junction bases left unmatched: 2. The CDR3 DNA reads TGTGCCAGCAGCGTAGGTAGCGGGGGGGGCTACAATGAGCAGTTCTTC. Translating gives CASSVGSGGGYNEQFF.

This clonotype has just one count. The chain is built from TRBV28 and TRBJ1-2; D is unresolved. V shed 5 bases and J shed 4 bases, with 17 bases lying between them. Germline lookup yields CDR1 MDHEN and CDR2 SYDVKM. The CDR3 has 15 amino acids. CDR3 sequence: CASSPRREVPYGYTF. The CDR3 DNA reads TGTGCCAGCAGTCCCCGCCGGGAGGTTCCCTATGGCTACACCTTC.

This clonotype was seen a handful of times. This sequence joins TRBV7-8 and TRBJ2-7; D perhaps matches TRBD2 (5 bases). The ends were cut back, 2 bases at V and 3 bases at J, with 11 bases in the middle. CDR1 and CDR2 from the germline V gene are SGHVS and FQNEAQ. The CDR3 contains 14 residues. The CDR3 reads CASSLFPGGYEQYF. The CDR3 nucleotides read TGTGCCAGCAGCTTATTCCCAGGAGGCTACGAGCAGTACTTC.

This clonotype was detected a few times. The V gene is TRBV5-1, the J gene TRBJ2-1, with 8 bases aligning to TRBD1. The J segment lost 6 bases and the V segment lost 4 bases, leaving 18 bases of the junction unmatched. CDR3 length: 18 residues. Germline-derived CDR1 and CDR2 are SGHRS and YFSETQ. The CDR3 spells CASSPDGQGKGFSNEQFF. The CDR3 region has the DNA TGCGCCAGCAGCCCGGACGGACAGGGTAAAGGTTTTAGCAATGAGCAGTTCTTC.

This clonotype was detected only once. The chain links TRBV28 to TRBJ1-6; the match to TRBD1 covers 8 bases. The CDR3 loop spans 15 amino acids. Germline V gene data show CDR1 as MDHEN and CDR2 as SYDVKM. V was clipped by 7 bases and J by 9 bases; unmatched bases: 11. DNA of the CDR3: TGTGCCAGCACCCTCCCGACAGGGGATTTTTCACCCCTCCACTTT. Protein product: CASTLPTGDFSPLHF. The full variable domain, completed using reference TRBV28 and TRBJ1-6, is DVKVTQSSRYLVKRTGEKVFLECVQDMDHENMFWYRQDPGLGLRLIYFSYDVKMKEKGDIPEGYSVSREKKERFSLILESASTNQTSMYLCASTLPTGDFSPLHFGNGTRLTVT.

This chain links TRBV20-1 with TRBJ2-4; tentatively, D is TRBD1 (6 bases). This CDR3 is 15 amino acids long. Germline V gene sequence: CDR1 DFQATT, CDR2 SNEGSKA (reference sequence). The V end was cut by 6 bases, the J end by 3 bases, with 18 bases between. CDR3 protein: CSAGGPQTHKNIQYF. As DNA, the CDR3 is TGCAGTGCAGGGGGACCGCAAACCCACAAAAACATTCAGTACTTC.

The gene calls are TRBV4-1 and TRBJ2-1, with D hard to call. The germline V and J ends were trimmed by 4 bases and 4 bases, with 8 bases remaining between them. Germline V gene lookup returns CDR1 MGHRA and CDR2 YSYEKL. The CDR3 runs 13 residues. CDR3 region: CASSPHLYNEQFF. In DNA, the CDR3 is TGCGCCAGCAGCCCACACCTATACAATGAGCAGTTCTTC.

V is TRBV6-5 and J is TRBJ2-2, with D hard to call. The CDR3 length is 15 residues. CDR1 is MNHEY and CDR2 is SVGAGI in the germline V gene. The ends were cut back, 0 bases at V and 2 bases at J, with 7 bases in the middle. The CDR3, as DNA: TGTGCCAGCAGTTACTCGCGACACAACACCGGGGAGCTGTTTTTT. Its translation: CASSYSRHNTGELFF.

This clonotype turned up a few times. The V gene is TRBV7-9, the J gene TRBJ2-4; TRBD2 agrees at 11 bases. CDR3 length equals 16 residues. Germline V gene lookup returns CDR1 SEHNR and CDR2 FQNEAQ (reference sequence). The trim removed 5 bases at V and 4 bases at J, leaving 7 bases unmatched. The CDR3 DNA sequence: TGTGCCAGCAGCCCCCGACTAGCGGGGAGTAAAAACATTCAGTACTTC. Translating it yields CASSPRLAGSKNIQYF.

This clonotype was observed a few times. The chain employs TRBV5-1 and TRBJ2-5; no reliable D call. This CDR3 contains 15 residues. Per germline, CDR1 SGHRS and CDR2 YFSETQ. With 0 bases removed from V and 4 bases from J, the gap between germline ends came to 13 bases. The CDR3 DNA sequence: TGCGCCAGCAGCTTGGGAGGCGTGGGCCCAGAGACCCAGTACTTC. Encoded protein: CASSLGGVGPETQYF.